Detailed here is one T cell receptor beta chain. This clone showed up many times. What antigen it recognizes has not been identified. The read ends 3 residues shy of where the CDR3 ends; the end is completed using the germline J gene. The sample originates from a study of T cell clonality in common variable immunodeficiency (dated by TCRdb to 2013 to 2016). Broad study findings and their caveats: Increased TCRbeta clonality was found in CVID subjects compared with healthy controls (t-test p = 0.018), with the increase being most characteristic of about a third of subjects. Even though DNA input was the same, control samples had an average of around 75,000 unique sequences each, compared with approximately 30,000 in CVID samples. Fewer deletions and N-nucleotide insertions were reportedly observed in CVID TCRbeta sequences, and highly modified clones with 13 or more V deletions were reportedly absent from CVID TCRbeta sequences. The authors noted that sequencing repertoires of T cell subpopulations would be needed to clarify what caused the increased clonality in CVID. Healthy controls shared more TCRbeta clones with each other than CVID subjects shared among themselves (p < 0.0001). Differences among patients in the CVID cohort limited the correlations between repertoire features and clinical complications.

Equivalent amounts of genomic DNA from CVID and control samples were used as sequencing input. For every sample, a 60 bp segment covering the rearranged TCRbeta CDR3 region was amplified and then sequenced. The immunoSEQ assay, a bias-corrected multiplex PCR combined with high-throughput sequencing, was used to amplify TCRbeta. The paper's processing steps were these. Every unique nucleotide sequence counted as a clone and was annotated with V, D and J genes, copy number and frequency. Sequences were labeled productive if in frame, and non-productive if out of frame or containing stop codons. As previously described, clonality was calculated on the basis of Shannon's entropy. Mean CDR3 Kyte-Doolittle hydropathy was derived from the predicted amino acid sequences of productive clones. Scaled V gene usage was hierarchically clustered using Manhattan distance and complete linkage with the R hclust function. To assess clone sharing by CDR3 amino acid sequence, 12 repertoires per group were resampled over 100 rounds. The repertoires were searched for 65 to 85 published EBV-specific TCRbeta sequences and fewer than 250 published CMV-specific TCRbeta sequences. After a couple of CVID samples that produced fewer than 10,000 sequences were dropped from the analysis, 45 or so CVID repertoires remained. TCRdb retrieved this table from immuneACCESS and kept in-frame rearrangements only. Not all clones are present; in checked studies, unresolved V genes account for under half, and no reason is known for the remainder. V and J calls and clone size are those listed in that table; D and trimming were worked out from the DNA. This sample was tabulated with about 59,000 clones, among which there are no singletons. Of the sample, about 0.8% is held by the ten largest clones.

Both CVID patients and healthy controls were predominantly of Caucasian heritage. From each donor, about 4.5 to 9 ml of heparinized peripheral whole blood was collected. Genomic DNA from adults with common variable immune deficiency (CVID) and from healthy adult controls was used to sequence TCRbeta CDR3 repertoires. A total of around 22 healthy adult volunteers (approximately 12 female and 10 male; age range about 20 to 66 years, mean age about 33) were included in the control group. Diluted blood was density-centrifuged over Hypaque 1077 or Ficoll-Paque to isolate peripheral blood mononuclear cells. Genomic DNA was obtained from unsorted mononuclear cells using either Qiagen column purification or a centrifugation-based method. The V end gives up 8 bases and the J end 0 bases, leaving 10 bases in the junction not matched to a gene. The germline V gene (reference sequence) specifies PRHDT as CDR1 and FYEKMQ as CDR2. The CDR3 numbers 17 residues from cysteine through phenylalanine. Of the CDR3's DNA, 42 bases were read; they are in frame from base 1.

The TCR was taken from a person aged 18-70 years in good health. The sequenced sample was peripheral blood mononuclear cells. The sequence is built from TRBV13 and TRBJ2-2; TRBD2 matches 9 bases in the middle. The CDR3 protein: CASVRTSEPTNTGELFF. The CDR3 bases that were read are TGTGCCAGCGTGCGGACTAGCGAACCTACGAACACCGGGGAG.